A selection of T cell receptor beta chains follows, all from one sample in a study of blood T cell repertoires in COVID-19. Some clones are missing from TCRdb's copy, which holds only in-frame ones; the method was immunoSEQ multiplex PCR. The table lists approximately 500,000 clones, 75% to 90% of them singletons. Sequencing input: peripheral blood. The receptors stem from a human donor in a cohort sampled during active COVID-19. The CDR3 runs from the conserved cysteine through the conserved F or W. D genes are given only for firm matches.

j_call d_call v_call cdr3_length cdr3_aa cdr3_nt
TRBJ2-1 TRBD2 TRBV7-9 15 CASNPSGSKQNEQFF TGTGCCAGCAACCCTAGCGGGAGCAAGCAAAATGAGCAGTTCTTC
TRBJ1-1 TRBD1 TRBV2 18 CASSTIGQGFDADTEAFF TGTGCCAGCAGTACAATTGGACAGGGGTTCGATGCGGACACTGAAGCTTTCTTT
TRBJ2-5 - TRBV4-1 13 CASSQAGVETQYF TGCGCCAGCAGCCAAGCAGGGGTGGAGACCCAGTACTTC
TRBJ2-5 - TRBV3-1/TRBV3-2 15 CASSHERQIQETQYF TGTGCCAGCAGCCACGAAAGACAGATCCAAGAGACCCAGTACTTC
TRBJ2-2 TRBD1 TRBV29-1 15 CSAGTGQAVGGELFF TGCAGCGCCGGGACCGGACAGGCGGTCGGCGGGGAGCTGTTTTTT
TRBJ2-1 - TRBV21-1 12 CATSTGCSEQFF TGTGCCACTTCTACAGGGTGTAGTGAGCAGTTCTTC
TRBJ2-7 TRBD2 TRBV29-1 18 CSTGGPDFSGRGRYEQYF TGCAGCACCGGTGGGCCAGATTTCAGCGGGAGGGGGAGGTACGAGCAGTACTTC
TRBJ2-5 TRBD1 TRBV5-4 14 CASSSNRGQETQYF TGTGCCAGCAGCTCTAACAGGGGGCAGGAGACCCAGTACTTC
TRBJ1-2 - TRBV6-6 14 CASSYGVGGYGYTF TGTGCCAGCAGTTACGGGGTGGGAGGCTATGGCTACACCTTC
TRBJ2-1 TRBD2 TRBV15 17 CATSGGTSGSFYNEQFF TGTGCCACCAGCGGGGGGACTAGCGGGAGTTTCTACAATGAGCAGTTCTTC